This TCR beta chain was identified during a study of breast tumors, draining lymph nodes, adjacent tissues. Samples came from axillary lymph nodes draining the breast cancer. This clonotype was seen repeatedly, ten times or more. The germline V and J ends were trimmed by 2 bases and 12 bases, with 13 bases remaining between them. The CDR3 contains 13 residues. CDR1 KGHDR and CDR2 SFDVKD come from the germline V gene. TCRdb called the multiplex PCR reads again in MiXCR, with one record for every CDR3 protein. Seen here are about 300,000 distinct CDR3 sequences, more than 30% observed once, and the top ten hold 0.85% to 1.2%.

The rearrangement links TRBV24-1 to TRBJ2-1; D not certain. The source material was axillary lymph node tissue. This TCR was recovered from a female donor with breast cancer. Some clones in this sample may be carry-over from other donors' samples. This CDR3 reads CATSDYLLTVQFF. CDR3 coding DNA: TGTGCCACCAGTGATTACCTTCTCACGGTGCAGTTCTTC.